The clone carrying this TCR beta chain was seen ten or more times. Germline V gene data show CDR1 as SGHDT and CDR2 as YYEEEE. V was pared by 4 bases and J by 3 bases, with 11 bases between. CDR3 size: 13 residues. This record comes from a study of blood T cell repertoires in COVID-19. Study-level background: T cells, B-cell-depleted T cells, or PBMCs provided the cDNA or gDNA that served as material.

This table comes from immunoSEQ multiplex PCR, and its TCRdb copy is limited to in-frame clones, with some not included. The table has about 190,000 clones, more than 75% seen once. The genes are TRBV5-6 and TRBJ2-7; tentatively, D is TRBD2 (6 bases). Sequenced material: PBMCs or T cells enriched from blood (not recorded which). The receptor was derived from a woman between 45 and 65 years old with acute COVID-19. The CDR3 is CASSPLGGYEQYV. The CDR3 DNA sequence: TGTGCCAGCAGCCCCCTGGGGGGCTACGAGCAGTACGTC.